This T cell receptor (beta chain) derives from a study of blood T cell repertoires in COVID-19. Libraries were prepared by immunoSEQ multiplex PCR; TCRdb keeps only in-frame clonotypes and omits some of them. Of 20,000 to 30,000 clones listed, around 81% were seen once; the top ten hold under 8%. This clone has more than one count but fewer than ten. The V gene lost 2 bases and the J gene lost 4 bases, with 12 bases spanning the gap. CDR1 KGHSH and CDR2 LQKENI come from the germline V gene. The CDR3 covers 15 residues. The sample taken for sequencing was peripheral blood. The receptor was derived from a man between 65 and 85 years old with acute or convalescent COVID-19. This chain links TRBV18 with TRBJ1-5; unclear D gene. The CDR3 DNA follows: TGTGCCAGCTCACCAGTCCGAGATTATAATCAGCCCCAGCATTTT. The encoded protein is CASSPVRDYNQPQHF.